This T cell receptor beta chain originates from a study of blood T cell repertoires in COVID-19. Study summary: Material from acute and convalescent COVID-19 was sourced from the United States, Italy and Spain.

In the study's own analysis: The assay estimated nucleated cells by amplifying reference gene primers. Profiled with immunoSEQ multiplex PCR; TCRdb holds only in-frame clones, not every one. V and J calls plus clone size are reproduced from that table; the DNA served to infer D and trimming. The table lists under 300,000 clones, roughly four fifths of them singletons, with 9.4% in the top ten. The CDR3 contains 16 residues. Germline-derived CDR1 and CDR2 are SEHNR and FQNEAQ (reference sequence). Trimming took off 5 bases at V and 2 bases at J, with 18 bases between the two ends. Sequencing was done on a sample of peripheral blood. The genes are TRBV7-9 and TRBJ1-1; D possibly corresponds to TRBD1 (5 bases). The origin of this receptor is a woman aged 45-65 years who had recovered from COVID-19. CDR3 bases: TGTGCCAGCAGCAAATTCGGGGGAGATAGTAACACTGAAGCTTTCTTT. Protein: CASSKFGGDSNTEAFF.